This T cell receptor beta chain was observed in a study of blood T cell repertoires in COVID-19. Background on the study: The United States, Italy and Spain were the sources of the acute and convalescent COVID-19 samples. Nucleic acid was either cDNA or gDNA, and it came from T cells, B-cell-depleted T cells, or PBMCs.

Original handling: Amplified reference gene primers provided the basis for estimating nucleated cell counts. Assay: immunoSEQ multiplex PCR; the TCRdb copy retains only in-frame clones and omits some. V and J calls and clone size are copied from that table; D and trimming were computed from the DNA. Here the sample spans hundreds of thousands of clones, around 88% being singletons. Seattle enrolled patients during active infection and tracked them longitudinally. Germline V CDR1 and CDR2: SGDLS, YYNGEE. The CDR3 is 16 residues long. V dropped 0 bases and J dropped 3; count of bases not matched to a gene: 3.

This clonotype was sampled from a woman aged 25-40 years with COVID-19, enrolled during active disease. Material: peripheral blood. The chain combines TRBV9 with TRBJ2-1, with 10 nucleotides matching TRBD2. The CDR3 region is CASSVVASGGYNEQFF. The CDR3 coding sequence is TGTGCCAGCAGCGTAGTGGCTAGCGGGGGCTACAATGAGCAGTTCTTC.